This T cell receptor (beta chain) is drawn from a study of control samples from healthy donors and cancer patients. The data were produced by immunoSEQ multiplex PCR, yet TCRdb's version contains in-frame clones alone and is incomplete. The table records roughly 150,000 clones, 89% of them present only once. The germline V gene has CDR1 KGHDR and CDR2 SFDVKD. This CDR3 has 15 amino acids. V shed 5 bases, J shed 2 bases, and the junction held 5 bases outside the gene matches. The V call is TRBV24-1, the J call TRBJ2-1; 7 bases map to TRBD2. The receptor was derived from a man younger than 45 in good health. The sequenced material came from blood. CDR3 sequence (DNA): TGTGCCACCAGTGCCCAGGCGGGAGCCTACAATGAGCAGTTCTTC. It is translated as CATSAQAGAYNEQFF.